The clone carrying this TCR beta chain was recorded once. The protocol was immunoSEQ multiplex PCR, while the TCRdb copy is restricted to in-frame clones and leaves out a portion. The table records more than 30,000 clones, about 88% of them present only once. Looked up from germline, CDR1 is SEHNR and CDR2 is FQNEAQ (reference sequence). The ends were cut back, 8 bases at V and 3 bases at J, with 8 bases in the middle. CDR3 length: 11 amino acids. The sample belongs to a study of blood T cell repertoires in COVID-19. On the study more broadly: Collection of acute and convalescent COVID-19 samples took place in the United States, Italy and Spain.

The TCR was taken from a man in his 60s with active COVID-19. This sequence joins TRBV7-9 and TRBJ2-7, with unresolved D. The source material was peripheral blood. The CDR3 loop is CASFLNYEQYF. The DNA of the CDR3 is TGTGCCAGCTTCCTTAACTACGAGCAGTACTTC.